This entry is about one TCR delta chain. Its antigen is unidentified. Bulk repertoires came from Vgamma9/Vdelta2+ or Vdelta2-negative gammadelta T cells flow-sorted from PBMC. TCRdb repeated clone calling on the multiplex PCR reads with CATT. This sample carries some 100,000 delta-chain clones, over 1.3% of them seen once, and the ten largest clones take just under 9%. The data originate from a study of γδ T cells in repeated Plasmodium falciparum infection. Whole-study context: Malian children with intense seasonal malaria exposure were compared with matched Australian children.

Study observations and caveats: Donors in Mali lived in a small rural village, largely one ethnic group. Compared with Australian children, Malian Vdelta2-negative repertoires seemed more clonal, less diverse, less shared. Over time and infection, Vgamma9/Vdelta2+ repertoires remained highly stable and polyclonal.

The germline CDR1 and CDR2 sequences are TVYSNPD and GDNSRS (reference sequence). The CDR3 is made up of 14 amino acids. The V gene lost 0 bases and the J gene lost 3 bases, with 14 bases spanning the gap. This sequence was found in a pool of human donors (malaria-infected and uninfected, not separated). Material for sequencing was gamma-delta T cells from blood. V and J are TRDV3 and TRDJ1; D possibly corresponds to TRDD3 (6 bases). The J gene comes from matching the DNA to germline here; TCRdb lacks it. CDR3 in amino acids: CAFRWGRGADKLIF. The CDR3 nucleotides read TGTGCCTTTAGGTGGGGGCGAGGGGCCGATAAACTCATCTTT.